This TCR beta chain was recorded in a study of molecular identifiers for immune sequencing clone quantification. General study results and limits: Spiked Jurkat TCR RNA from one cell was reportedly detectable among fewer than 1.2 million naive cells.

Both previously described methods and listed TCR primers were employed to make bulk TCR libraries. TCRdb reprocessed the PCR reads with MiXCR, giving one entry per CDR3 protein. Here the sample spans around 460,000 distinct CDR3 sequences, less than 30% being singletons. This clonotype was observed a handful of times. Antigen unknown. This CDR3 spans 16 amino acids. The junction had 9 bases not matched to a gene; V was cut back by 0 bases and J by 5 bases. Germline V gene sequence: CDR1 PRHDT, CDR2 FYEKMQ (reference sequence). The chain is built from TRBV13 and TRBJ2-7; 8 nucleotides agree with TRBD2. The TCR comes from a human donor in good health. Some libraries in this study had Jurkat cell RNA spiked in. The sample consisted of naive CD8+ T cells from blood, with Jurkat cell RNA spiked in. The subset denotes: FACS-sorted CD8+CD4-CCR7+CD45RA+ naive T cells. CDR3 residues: CASSLGVPGLVDEQYF. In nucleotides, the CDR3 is TGTGCCAGCAGCTTAGGGGTACCGGGACTAGTGGACGAGCAGTACTTC.